The 3 T cell receptor beta chains reported below all come from one sample, sequenced in a study of metastatic and nonmetastatic thyroid tumors. Thyroid surgery had not been preceded by any treatment in any patient. Via MiXCR, TCRdb re-called the PCR reads. Of roughly 30,000 clones in the sample, around 3.5% were seen once. The material sequenced was blood. These receptors all stem from a male donor with papillary thyroid cancer or a benign thyroid nodule (not recorded which). Some clones in this sample may be carry-over from other donors' samples.

Many counts were recorded for this clone. The chain has TRBV4-3 and TRBJ1-3, with D possibly being TRBD1 (6 bases). Germline CDR1 reads LGHNA; CDR2 reads YSLEER. V lost 3 bases and J lost 3, with 12 bases in between. This CDR3 spans 15 amino acids. The CDR3 bases are TGCGCCAGCAGCCAGAGGGGGGATTTTGGAAACACCATATATTTT. Translating gives CASSQRGDFGNTIYF.

The genes are TRBV5-1 and TRBJ2-7; a weak D match, TRBD1 (6 bases). Germline assignment: CDR1 SGHRS and CDR2 YFSETQ. The V and J ends lost 0 bases and 6 bases respectively, with 13 bases between them. The CDR3 has 14 amino acids. CDR3 nucleotides: TGCGCCAGCAGCTTGGCCGGGACACAAGGCGAGCAGTACTTC. The encoded protein is CASSLAGTQGEQYF.

This chain connects TRBV12-3 or TRBV12-4 to TRBJ2-3; 11 positions match TRBD2. The CDR3 loop spans 18 amino acids. The V gene end was trimmed by 4 bases and the J gene end by 5 bases; junction bases not matched to a gene: 14. The CDR3 DNA sequence: TGTGCCAGCAGTTCGGGGGTCTCTCTAGCGGGGGGAATAGATACGCAGTATTTT. Amino acid sequence: CASSSGVSLAGGIDTQYF.